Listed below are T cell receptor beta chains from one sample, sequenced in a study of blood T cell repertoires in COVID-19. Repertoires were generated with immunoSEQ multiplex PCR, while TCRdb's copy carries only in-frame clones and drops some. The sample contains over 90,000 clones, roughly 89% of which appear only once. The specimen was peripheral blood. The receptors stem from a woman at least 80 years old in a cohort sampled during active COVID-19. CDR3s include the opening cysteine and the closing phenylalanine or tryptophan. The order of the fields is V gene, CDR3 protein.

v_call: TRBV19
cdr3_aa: CASRAEAGSQYF

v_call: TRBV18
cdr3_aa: CASSPTGGTYEQYF

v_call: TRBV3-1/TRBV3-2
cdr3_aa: CASTYGGGEQYF

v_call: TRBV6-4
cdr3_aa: CASSAERGYGTEAFF

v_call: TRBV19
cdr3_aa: CASSPRGQGYEQYF

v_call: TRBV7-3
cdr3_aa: CASSPRTSSHNEQFF

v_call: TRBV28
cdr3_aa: CASSLTPGGAGNIQYF

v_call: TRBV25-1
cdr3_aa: CACRGQGSTEAFF

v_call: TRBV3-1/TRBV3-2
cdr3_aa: CASSQGEGRLSGNTIYF

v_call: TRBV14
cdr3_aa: CASSQPGQGYEQYF

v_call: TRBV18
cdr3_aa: CASSYGQGATNEKLFF

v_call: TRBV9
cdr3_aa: CASRGGTDTQYF

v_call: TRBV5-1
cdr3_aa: CASSGGRENRYEQYF

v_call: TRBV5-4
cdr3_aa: CASSLDGGGTDTQYF

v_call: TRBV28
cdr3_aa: CASRGSSYNSPLHF

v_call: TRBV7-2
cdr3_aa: CASSTTGEQFF

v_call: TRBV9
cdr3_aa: CASSVGQGVNSPLHF

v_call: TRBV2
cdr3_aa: CASSGDSMVGQPQHF

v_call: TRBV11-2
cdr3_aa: CASRPSTSGDYEQYF

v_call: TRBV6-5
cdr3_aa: CASRNRPNEKLFF

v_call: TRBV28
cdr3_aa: CASSLSRQGNNGYTF

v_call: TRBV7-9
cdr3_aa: CASSDRNNQPQHF

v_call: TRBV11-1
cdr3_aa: CASSLDRAGEQFF

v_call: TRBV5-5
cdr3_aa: CASSVDRGGRYF

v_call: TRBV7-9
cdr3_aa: CASSPRTVPETQYF

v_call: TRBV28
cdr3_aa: CASSLRQGTGNQPQHF

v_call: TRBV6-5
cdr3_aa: CASSWTGNYGYTF

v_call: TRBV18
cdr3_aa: CASSLMTGSRYEQYF

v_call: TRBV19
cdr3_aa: CASSTGAGETQYF

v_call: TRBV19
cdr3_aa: CASRVGGQTNTGELFF

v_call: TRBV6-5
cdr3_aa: CASAAGGRETQYF

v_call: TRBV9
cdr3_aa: CASSPDRVPYNEQFF

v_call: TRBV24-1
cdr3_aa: CATSDAGTAYNEQFF

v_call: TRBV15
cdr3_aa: CATSLGGAYNEQFF

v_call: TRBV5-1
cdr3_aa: CASQRLAGSPYEQYF

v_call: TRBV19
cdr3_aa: CASTIDSGYGYTF

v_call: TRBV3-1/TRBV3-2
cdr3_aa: CASSQRGSNQPQHF

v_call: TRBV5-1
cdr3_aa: CASSLAGIAVLEQYF

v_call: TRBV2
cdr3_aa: CALIRLAGAYYNEQFF